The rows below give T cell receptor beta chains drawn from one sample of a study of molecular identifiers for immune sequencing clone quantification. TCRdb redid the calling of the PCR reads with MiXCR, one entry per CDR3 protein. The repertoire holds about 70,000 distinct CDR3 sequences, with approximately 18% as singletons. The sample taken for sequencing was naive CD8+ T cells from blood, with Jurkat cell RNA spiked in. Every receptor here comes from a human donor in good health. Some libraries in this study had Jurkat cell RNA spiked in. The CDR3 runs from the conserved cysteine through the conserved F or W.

CDR3aa: CASSELRLADAGELFF; v_gene: TRBV11-3; j_gene: TRBJ2-2
CDR3aa: CSGRDRANYGYTF; v_gene: TRBV20-1; j_gene: TRBJ1-2
CDR3aa: CASSLCSDSEEQYF; v_gene: TRBV7-6; j_gene: TRBJ2-7
CDR3aa: CASSFRLAGTRNF; v_gene: TRBV4-1; j_gene: TRBJ2-5
CDR3aa: CASRPRGGSTGELFF; v_gene: TRBV11-2; j_gene: TRBJ2-2
CDR3aa: CASDDKTPAGGYTF; v_gene: TRBV7-9; j_gene: TRBJ1-2
CDR3aa: CASSLGVSYNEQFF; v_gene: TRBV27; j_gene: TRBJ2-1
CDR3aa: CASRLTGASYNEQFF; v_gene: TRBV2; j_gene: TRBJ2-1
CDR3aa: CSARVRRLRTDTQYF; v_gene: TRBV20-1; j_gene: TRBJ2-3
CDR3aa: CAWSRRAGVEQYF; v_gene: TRBV30; j_gene: TRBJ2-7
CDR3aa: CASSETVGTGKNIQYF; v_gene: TRBV6-1; j_gene: TRBJ2-4
CDR3aa: CASSPEGITSTDTQYF; v_gene: TRBV7-6; j_gene: TRBJ2-3
CDR3aa: CASSSTPGYEQYF; v_gene: TRBV5-6; j_gene: TRBJ2-7
CDR3aa: CASSLGGGNYGYTF; v_gene: TRBV7-9; j_gene: TRBJ1-2
CDR3aa: CASIEARVSYEQYF; v_gene: TRBV2; j_gene: TRBJ2-7
CDR3aa: CASSLTASARNTGELFF; v_gene: TRBV7-3; j_gene: TRBJ2-2
CDR3aa: CASSPLYEQYF; v_gene: TRBV28; j_gene: TRBJ2-7
CDR3aa: CASSGEGLSYGYTF; v_gene: TRBV4-1; j_gene: TRBJ1-2
CDR3aa: CASSTRATYEQYF; v_gene: TRBV27; j_gene: TRBJ2-7
CDR3aa: CAWNHNTGELFF; v_gene: TRBV30; j_gene: TRBJ2-2
CDR3aa: CASKLTGTPNTEAFF; v_gene: TRBV27; j_gene: TRBJ1-1
CDR3aa: CASSLWDSSYNEQFF; v_gene: TRBV7-8; j_gene: TRBJ2-1
CDR3aa: CASSQDPQRDPYEQYF; v_gene: TRBV4-1; j_gene: TRBJ2-7
CDR3aa: CASRGQGYNEWQFF; v_gene: TRBV11-3; j_gene: TRBJ2-1
CDR3aa: CASSYLLAGGNEQYF; v_gene: TRBV7-6; j_gene: TRBJ2-7
CDR3aa: CASSQTTGVADTQYF; v_gene: TRBV4-3; j_gene: TRBJ2-3
CDR3aa: CASSLGGENTEAFF; v_gene: TRBV7-2; j_gene: TRBJ1-1
CDR3aa: CASSQRDSLTYEQYF; v_gene: TRBV4-1; j_gene: TRBJ2-7
CDR3aa: CSVASDYGYTF; v_gene: TRBV29-1; j_gene: TRBJ1-2